A selection of T cell receptor beta chains follows, all from one sample in a study. TCRdb re-derived calls from the 5' RACE reads in MiXCR, one entry per CDR3 protein. Among 45,000 to 55,000 distinct CDR3 sequences listed, around 24% were seen once. Sequencing used tumor-infiltrating naive CD4+ T cells sorted from the breast tumor. These receptors were taken from a female donor with breast cancer. Both conserved end residues are part of each CDR3. Each record gives: V gene, clone size, D gene, J gene, CDR3 protein. A D gene is named only where the DNA matches it firmly. Clone size is shown for a subset of rows, as once, few, many or a class of expanded clone.

TRBV5-1,NA,TRBD1,TRBJ1-1,CASRRDSNTEAFF
TRBV5-1,NA,NA,TRBJ1-6,CASSSLGHDNSPLHF
TRBV7-2,NA,NA,TRBJ1-6,CASSLNFRGSPLHF
TRBV6-1,few,NA,TRBJ1-2,CASTGDGYTF
TRBV5-1,NA,TRBD1,TRBJ2-2,CASSLGTGITGELFF
TRBV12-3/TRBV12-4,NA,TRBD2,TRBJ2-1,CASCRASGSNEQFF
TRBV4-1,few,NA,TRBJ2-1,CASSQVFQLSASYNEQFF
TRBV11-2,NA,NA,TRBJ2-7,CASRPPGRSSYEQYF
TRBV20-1,NA,NA,TRBJ1-1,CSARPGDLSEAFF
TRBV28,NA,NA,TRBJ2-4,CASSTQGSKNIQYF
TRBV28,many,NA,TRBJ2-7,CASSAGLDGEQYF
TRBV19,few,TRBD1,TRBJ1-1,CASSIDGRGLTEAFF
TRBV12-3/TRBV12-4,NA,NA,TRBJ2-5,CASSGVGTQYF
TRBV6-1,NA,TRBD2,TRBJ2-1,CASSARPGLAGAEQFF
TRBV20-1,few,NA,TRBJ2-1,CSAMDMGVTNEQFF
TRBV4-1,few,TRBD1,TRBJ1-1,CASRAGQGTLNTEAFF
TRBV12-3/TRBV12-4,NA,NA,TRBJ2-1,CASTGAAPYNEQFF
TRBV15,NA,NA,TRBJ1-1,CATRSSGLNTEAFF
TRBV7-2,many,TRBD1,TRBJ1-2,CASSPLGQGYGYTF
TRBV6-5,NA,NA,TRBJ1-5,CASSPLASTPTSPQHF
TRBV7-2,many,NA,TRBJ1-1,CASSLVHQNTEAFF
TRBV6-5,NA,NA,TRBJ1-5,CASSPATGNNQPQHF
TRBV20-1,many,NA,TRBJ2-1,CSARVTDSSSYNEQFF
TRBV5-1,NA,TRBD1,TRBJ2-7,CASSRGTGPTYEQYF
TRBV5-1,NA,TRBD1,TRBJ2-2,CASSLGDRVITGELFF
TRBV20-1,few,NA,TRBJ2-7,CSAHNRGNYEQYF
TRBV20-1,NA,TRBD1,TRBJ1-1,CSAHRGRNTEASF
TRBV20-1,few,NA,TRBJ2-5,CSARDYGGTGETQYF
TRBV7-4,many,NA,TRBJ1-1,CASSLSGAFF
TRBV6-5,NA,NA,TRBJ2-5,CASSWSEIGQETQYF
TRBV29-1,few,NA,TRBJ2-7,CSVRALGYEQYF
TRBV4-2,few,NA,TRBJ2-7,CASSQEFGSQSEQYF
TRBV7-2,many,TRBD1,TRBJ2-7,CASSRTGTGVYEQYF
TRBV27,few,NA,TRBJ1-1,CASSLGGGYTEAFF
TRBV5-1,medium-sized,TRBD1,TRBJ2-2,CASSGRQGHTGELFF
TRBV12-3/TRBV12-4,NA,TRBD1,TRBJ1-5,CASRQGANQPQHF
TRBV15,NA,NA,TRBJ1-5,CATSRVEQPQHF
TRBV4-2,few,NA,TRBJ1-2,CASSQGRGENYGYTF
TRBV20-1,many,NA,TRBJ2-1,CSALADSYNEQFF
TRBV5-1,many,TRBD1,TRBJ2-3,CASSLRDRGFTDTQYF
TRBV12-3/TRBV12-4,NA,NA,TRBJ1-1,CASSRGLGAFF
TRBV7-9,many,NA,TRBJ2-3,CASSLYRGGFTDTQYF